Listed below are T cell receptor beta chains from one sample, sequenced in a study of Graves' ophthalmopathy and Graves' hyperthyroidism. In TCRdb, the multiplex PCR reads were re-called with MiXCR into one record per CDR3 protein. Among some 150,000 distinct CDR3 sequences listed, 30% to 45% were seen once. Material for sequencing was peripheral blood. The source is a man aged 25-45 years with Graves' ophthalmopathy. Both conserved end residues are part of each CDR3. A D gene is named only where the DNA matches it firmly. Clone size, where shown, is once, few, many, or a class for clones that have expanded.

v_call	clone_size	cdr3_length	j_call	d_call	cdr3_nt	cdr3_aa
TRBV30	many	14	TRBJ2-2	NA	TGTGCCTGGAGTACAGGGCGGAACACCGGGGAGCTGTTTTTT	CAWSTGRNTGELFF
TRBV30	many	13	TRBJ2-7	NA	TGTGCCTGGAGTGCCCTAGTCCACGGGGAGCAGTACTTC	CAWSALVHGEQYF
TRBV5-1	NA	13	TRBJ1-1	NA	TGCGCCAGCAGCTTGGACAGCCTCACTGAAGCTTTCTTT	CASSLDSLTEAFF
TRBV12-3/TRBV12-4	many	14	TRBJ2-1	NA	TGTGCCAGCACCTCGGGGGAGGTAAGATATGAGCAGTTCTTC	CASTSGEVRYEQFF
TRBV12-3/TRBV12-4	many	12	TRBJ1-6	NA	TGTGCCAGCACCGGGGACAATTCACCCCTCCACTTT	CASTGDNSPLHF
TRBV15	NA	15	TRBJ1-1	NA	TGTGCCACCAGCAGAGATCCCCTACGAATGACTGAAGCTTTCTTT	CATSRDPLRMTEAFF
TRBV24-1	many	14	TRBJ1-1	NA	TGTGCCACCAGTGACTCCACGCCGACCACTGAAGCTTTCTTT	CATSDSTPTTEAFF
TRBV6-2/TRBV6-3	NA	15	TRBJ1-6	NA	TGTGCCAGCACTGCAACATCATGGGATAATTCACCCCTCCACTTT	CASTATSWDNSPLHF
TRBV28	once	14	TRBJ1-1	TRBD1	TGTGCCAGCAGTTTTAGGGGGCGATTTGGTGAAGCTTTCTTT	CASSFRGRFGEAFF
TRBV10-3	many	17	TRBJ2-7	NA	TGTGCCATCAGTGATCGGGCCAGGGCCCTTAACTCCTACGAGCAGTACTTC	CAISDRARALNSYEQYF
TRBV12-3/TRBV12-4	NA	14	TRBJ1-5	TRBD1	TGTGCCAGCACCTTAGGGACAGGGACTCAGCCCCAGCATTTT	CASTLGTGTQPQHF
TRBV6-5	many	14	TRBJ1-3	TRBD1	TGTGCCAGCAGATCGGACAGGGCTGGAAACACCATATATTTT	CASRSDRAGNTIYF
TRBV12-3/TRBV12-4	NA	14	TRBJ1-2	NA	TGTGCCAGCAGTCCCACGGGGGGAGACTATGGCTACACCTTC	CASSPTGGDYGYTF
TRBV12-5	many	17	TRBJ1-5	NA	TGTGCTAGTGGTTTGGTACGGTGGCAGGGATTCAATCAGCCCCAGCATTTT	CASGLVRWQGFNQPQHF
TRBV7-6	many	15	TRBJ1-1	NA	TGTGCCAGCAGCCTAGAGGCGGGGACGAACACTGAAGCTTTCTTT	CASSLEAGTNTEAFF
TRBV24-1	many	15	TRBJ2-5	NA	TGTGCCACCAGTGCCTCTGGCCTAGCCCAAGAGACCCAGTACTTC	CATSASGLAQETQYF
TRBV7-9	NA	16	TRBJ2-5	TRBD1	TGTGCCAGCAGCTTAAGGGCCACAGGGGTAGGAGAGACCCAGTACTTC	CASSLRATGVGETQYF
TRBV6-2/TRBV6-3	many	14	TRBJ2-7	NA	TGTGCCAGCAGTTACCGGGAAGGGCCGGAGGAGCAGTACTTC	CASSYREGPEEQYF
TRBV24-1	many	10	TRBJ1-5	NA	TGTGCCACCCGAGTGCAGCCCCAGCATTTT	CATRVQPQHF
TRBV6-1	NA	14	TRBJ1-1	TRBD1	TGTGCCAGCAGTGGGACAGGGTTGAACACTGAAGCTTTCTTT	CASSGTGLNTEAFF
TRBV7-9	NA	15	TRBJ1-2	TRBD1	TGTGCCAGCAGCTTTAAGACAGGGGTAAACGATGGCTACACCTTC	CASSFKTGVNDGYTF
TRBV10-3	many	15	TRBJ2-5	NA	TGTGCCATCAGTGCACGCGGGCCGGGGGAAGAGACCCAGTACTTC	CAISARGPGEETQYF
TRBV19	NA	11	TRBJ1-1	NA	TGTGCCAGTAGTATGCCGCCTGAAGCTTTCTTT	CASSMPPEAFF
TRBV15	NA	12	TRBJ2-7	NA	TGTGCCACCAGCAGAGATCTGACCGCACGGTACTTC	CATSRDLTARYF
TRBV27	many	14	TRBJ1-1	NA	TGTGCCAGCAGTTCTCATCGCTGGAGCACTGAAGCTTTCTTT	CASSSHRWSTEAFF
TRBV6-5	many	14	TRBJ2-5	NA	TGTGCCAGCAGTTCCGTCAGCGGGCCGGGGACCCAGTACTTC	CASSSVSGPGTQYF
TRBV11-2	NA	19	TRBJ2-5	NA	TGTGCCAGTAGTACCCCCGGGGTACCGTGCGGGCGACTCCAAGAGACCCAGTACTTC	CASSTPGVPCGRLQETQYF
TRBV24-1	many	14	TRBJ1-2	NA	TGTGCCACCAGTTCTTCCGCGGGTTGGGGAGGCTACACCTTC	CATSSSAGWGGYTF
TRBV19	once	14	TRBJ1-6	NA	TGTGCCAGTAGTCCCGCCCGACAGAATTCACCCCTCCACTTT	CASSPARQNSPLHF
TRBV5-4	NA	14	TRBJ1-6	NA	TGTGCCAGCAGCTTGAGCGGTTATAATTCACCCCTCCACTTT	CASSLSGYNSPLHF
TRBV18	many	15	TRBJ1-5	TRBD1	TGTGCCAGCTCACCGGACAGGGGTCAGGGTCAGCCCCAGCATTTT	CASSPDRGQGQPQHF
TRBV28	many	15	TRBJ2-6	TRBD1	TGTGCCAGCAGCTCGACAGGGATCTGGGCCAACGTCCTGACTTTC	CASSSTGIWANVLTF
TRBV12-3/TRBV12-4	many	16	TRBJ1-1	NA	TGTGCCAGCAGTTTTAGTTACCGGGACACCCTGTCTGAAGCTTTCTTT	CASSFSYRDTLSEAFF
TRBV11-2	NA	15	TRBJ2-5	TRBD1	TGTGCCAGCAGCTTAATGGGGACAGGCCAAGAGACCCAGTACTTC	CASSLMGTGQETQYF
TRBV20-1	many	15	TRBJ2-2	NA	TGCAGTGCTAGAGATGTCAGCGAGGGGGACGGGGAGCTGTTTTTT	CSARDVSEGDGELFF
TRBV12-3/TRBV12-4	once	11	TRBJ2-2	NA	TGTGCCAGCGAAATAAACGGGGAGCTGTTTTTT	CASEINGELFF
TRBV12-3/TRBV12-4	many	14	TRBJ1-2	NA	TGTGCCAGCAGTTTTGATCGTCGCAGTAAGAGCTACACCTTC	CASSFDRRSKSYTF
TRBV18	few	13	TRBJ1-2	TRBD1	TGTGCCAGCTCACCCGACAGGGGTCGGGGCTACACCTTC	CASSPDRGRGYTF
TRBV28	many	14	TRBJ1-2	NA	TGTGCCAGCAGTCCCGGGCCCCTAGGTGAGGGCTACACCTTC	CASSPGPLGEGYTF
TRBV6-1	NA	14	TRBJ1-1	NA	TGTGCCAGCAGTGGGGTCGACGCAACCATTGAAGCTTTCTTT	CASSGVDATIEAFF
TRBV6-5	many	11	TRBJ2-7	NA	TGTGCCAGCAGCTCCGTGCGAGAGCAGTACTTC	CASSSVREQYF
TRBV27	NA	18	TRBJ2-2	TRBD2	TGTGCCAGCAGTTTGCGGGTAGCGGGGTATGCGAACACCGGGGAGCTGTTTTTT	CASSLRVAGYANTGELFF
TRBV15	many	18	TRBJ1-2	TRBD1	TGTGCCACCAGCAGAGGGGGGGTACTCCGTGGGACAGGGAATGGCTACACCTTC	CATSRGGVLRGTGNGYTF
TRBV12-3/TRBV12-4	many	15	TRBJ2-7	TRBD2	TGTGCCAGCACAACCAGCGGGAGGAACTCCTACGAGCAGTACTTC	CASTTSGRNSYEQYF